The TCR beta chain under discussion was sequenced for a study of CD8 T cells in ankylosing spondylitis. Study observations and caveats: Reports say disease-linked clones showed up significantly more in matched ankylosing spondylitis synovial fluid. Several of the motif variants were reported before in synovial fluid and blood from reactive arthritis. Within ankylosing spondylitis blood, a TCR beta motif made up of fewer than ten highly homologous variants appeared to be characteristic.

Points on this clonotype: Its specificity is unknown.

Making the TCR beta libraries involved quantitative 5'-RACE with molecular barcodes. One entry per CDR3 protein results from TCRdb running MiXCR on the 5' RACE reads. Of a few hundred thousand distinct CDR3 sequences listed, 20% to 30% are singletons. The CDR3 has 16 residues. CDR1 and CDR2 (germline): MNHNS, SASEGT. The V and J ends lost 7 bases and 0 bases, in that order; junction bases with no gene match: 11. V usage is TRBV6-1 and J usage is TRBJ2-7; 8 bases match TRBD2. Sequenced sample: blood, either unsorted or a sorted T cell fraction (not recorded which). The receptor comes from a male donor with ankylosing spondylitis or in good health (not recorded which). The CDR3 reads CASKSRGAPNSYEQYF. DNA for the CDR3: TGTGCCAGCAAATCGCGGGGGGCTCCTAACTCCTACGAGCAGTACTTC.